The clone carrying this T cell receptor beta chain was seen a handful of times. The germline gives CDR1 MGHRA, CDR2 YSYEKL. The CDR3 sequence is 15 residues long. Trimming took 2 bases from V and 0 from J; bases not matched to a gene: 1. These data come from a study of T cells in Graves' hyperthyroidism and ophthalmopathy. The overall study: Peripheral blood was obtained at initial diagnosis, preceding any treatment.

The sample of blood was obtained at first hyperthyroidism diagnosis (before any ophthalmopathy symptoms). Authors of the study amplified TCR beta CDR3 regions from RNA transcripts. An initial round of RT-PCR targeting the TCR CDR3 relied on the HTBI primer set. TCRdb redid the calling of the multiplex PCR reads with MiXCR, one entry per CDR3 protein. The data contain fewer than 900,000 distinct CDR3 sequences, over 15% of them seen just once; the ten biggest clones take up around 15%. The sequencing sample was made of blood. The clonotype was recovered from a woman aged 50 to 65 with Graves' hyperthyroidism that later progressed to Graves' ophthalmopathy. The J gene is TRBJ1-5, the V gene TRBV4-1, with 7 bases matching TRBD1. The CDR3 DNA reads TGCGCCAGCAGCCAAAGACAGGGTAGCAATCAGCCCCAGCATTTT. Translating gives CASSQRQGSNQPQHF.